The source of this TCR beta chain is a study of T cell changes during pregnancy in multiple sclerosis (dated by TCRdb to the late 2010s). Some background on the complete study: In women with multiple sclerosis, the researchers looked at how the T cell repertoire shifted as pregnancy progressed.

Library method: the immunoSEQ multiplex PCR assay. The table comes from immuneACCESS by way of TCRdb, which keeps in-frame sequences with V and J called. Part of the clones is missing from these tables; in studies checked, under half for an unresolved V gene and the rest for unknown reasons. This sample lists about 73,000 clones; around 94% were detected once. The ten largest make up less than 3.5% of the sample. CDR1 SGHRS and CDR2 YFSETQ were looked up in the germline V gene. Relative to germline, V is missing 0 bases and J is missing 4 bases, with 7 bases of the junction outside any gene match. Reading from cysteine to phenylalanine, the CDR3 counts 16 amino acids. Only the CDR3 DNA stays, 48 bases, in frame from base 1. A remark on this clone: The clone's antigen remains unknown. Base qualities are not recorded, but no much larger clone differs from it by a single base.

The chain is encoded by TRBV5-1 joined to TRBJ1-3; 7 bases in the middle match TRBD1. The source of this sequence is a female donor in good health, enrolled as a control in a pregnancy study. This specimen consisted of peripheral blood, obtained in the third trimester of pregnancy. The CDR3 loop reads CASSLGGTVRGNTIYF. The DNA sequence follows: TGCGCCAGCAGCTTGGGCGGGACAGTTCGGGGAAACACCATATATTTT.